The entry below gives a single T cell receptor (beta chain) sequence along with its context. This record comes from a study of blood T cell repertoires in COVID-19. Study summary: Italy, Spain and the United States were the sources of the convalescent and acute COVID-19 samples. Sample material is recorded as cDNA or gDNA derived from T cells, B-cell-depleted T cells, or PBMCs.

Germline CDR1 is GTSNPN and CDR2 is SVGIG (reference sequence). With 3 bases removed from V and 3 bases from J, the gap between germline ends came to 17 bases. This CDR3 region has 15 residues. In the original analysis: How many nucleated cells were present was estimated from reference gene primer amplification. TCRdb's table, derived via immunoSEQ multiplex PCR, lists solely in-frame clones and lacks some. V, J and clone size are taken as reported in that table, and D and trimming were inferred from the DNA itself. Of approximately 29,000 clones listed, over 70% are singletons. Material for sequencing was peripheral blood. This chain joins TRBV30 and TRBJ1-1; D is perhaps TRBD1 (6 bases). This clonotype originated in a woman aged 60-70 years with acute or convalescent COVID-19. The DNA of the CDR3 is TGTGCCTGGAGGGGTTATACAGGGAGGGACACTGAAGCTTTCTTT. Residues: CAWRGYTGRDTEAFF. The variable domain in full, with the rest retrieved from reference TRBV30 and TRBJ1-1, is SQTIHQWPATLVQPVGSPLSLECTVEGTSNPNLYWYRQAAGRGLQLLFYSVGIGQISSEVPQNLSASRPQDRQFILSSKKLLLSDSGFYLCAWRGYTGRDTEAFFGQGTRLTVV.